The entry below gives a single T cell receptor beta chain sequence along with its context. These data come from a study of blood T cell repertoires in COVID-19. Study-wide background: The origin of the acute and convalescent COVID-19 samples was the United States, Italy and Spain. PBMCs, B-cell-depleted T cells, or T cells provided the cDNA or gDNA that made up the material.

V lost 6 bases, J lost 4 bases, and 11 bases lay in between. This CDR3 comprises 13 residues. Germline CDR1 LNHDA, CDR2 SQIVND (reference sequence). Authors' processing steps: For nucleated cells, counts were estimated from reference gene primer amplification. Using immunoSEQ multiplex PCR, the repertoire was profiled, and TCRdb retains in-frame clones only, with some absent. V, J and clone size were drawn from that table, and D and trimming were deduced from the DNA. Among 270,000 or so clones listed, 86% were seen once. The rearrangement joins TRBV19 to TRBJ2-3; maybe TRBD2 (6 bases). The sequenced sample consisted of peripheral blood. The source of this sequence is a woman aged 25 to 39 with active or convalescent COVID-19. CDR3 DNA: TGTGCCAGTAGGGCTCTAGCGTCAGATACGCAGTATTTT. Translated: CASRALASDTQYF.